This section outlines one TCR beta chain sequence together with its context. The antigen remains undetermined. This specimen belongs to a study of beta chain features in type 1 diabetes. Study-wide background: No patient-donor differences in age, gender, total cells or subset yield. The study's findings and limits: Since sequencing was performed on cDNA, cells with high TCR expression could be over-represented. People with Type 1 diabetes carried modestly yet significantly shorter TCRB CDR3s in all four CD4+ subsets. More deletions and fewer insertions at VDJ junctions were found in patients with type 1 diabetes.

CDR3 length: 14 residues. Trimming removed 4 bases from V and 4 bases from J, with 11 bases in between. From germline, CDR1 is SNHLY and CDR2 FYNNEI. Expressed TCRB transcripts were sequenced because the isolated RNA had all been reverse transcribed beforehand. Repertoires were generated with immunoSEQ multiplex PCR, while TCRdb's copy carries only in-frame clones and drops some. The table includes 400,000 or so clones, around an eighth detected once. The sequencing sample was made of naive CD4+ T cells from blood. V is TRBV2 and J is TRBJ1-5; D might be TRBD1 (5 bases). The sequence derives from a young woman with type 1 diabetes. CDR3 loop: CASSAGFRNQPQHF. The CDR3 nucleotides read TGTGCCAGCAGTGCAGGGTTTCGGAATCAGCCCCAGCATTTT.